The following is a TCR beta chain sequence with its context. This clone was seen only a few times. The antigen it binds to is not known. Per-nucleotide qualities are absent, and no much larger clonotype sits a single base away. The sample is drawn from a study of a mutant IDH1 vaccine in newly diagnosed glioma (dated by TCRdb to the early 2020s). Context from the whole study: Eight vaccinations were administered to patients in weeks 1, 3, 5, 7, 11, 15, 19 and 23, corresponding to visits V03 through V10. Vaccination was initiated 4-6 weeks after radiotherapy alone, or concurrently with temozolomide cycles in the chemotherapy-containing groups. Of the roughly 31 treated patients, roughly 60% were male and approximately 40% were female, and the mean age was approximately 39 years. Before enrollment, most patients had been given radiochemotherapy with temozolomide as standard therapy, while the rest had received either radiotherapy alone or temozolomide alone. Peripheral blood was collected at six visits: V03 (baseline), V05, V07, V10, V12 and V13. For exploratory analyses, 25 treated patients had longitudinal TCRB deep sequencing done wherever samples were available.

What the research found in general, with its limitations: Changes in the top peripheral T cell clonotypes picked up by TCRB sequencing did not appear to be linked to pseudoprogression. Immune responses induced by the vaccine were seen in around 93% of patients across multiple MHC alleles. The authors noted that analyses of patient blood samples could not be reproduced because of sample limitations. Selection of PBMC samples for TCRB deep sequencing was based on availability.

Library generation was performed with the immunoSEQ multiplex PCR assay. Rearranged TCR beta chain sequences were amplified with the hsTCRB Kit following the manufacturer's protocol. An Illumina MiSeq was used to sequence the TCRB libraries. From the authors' description of their analysis: The kit vendor's proprietary platform handled demultiplexing, trimming and gene mapping. Imported from immuneACCESS, the table was reduced by TCRdb to in-frame sequences with V and J called. These copies leave out some clones; in studies compared against another copy, an unresolved V gene accounts for under half, and the cause of the remainder is not known. That table gives V, J and clone size, and the DNA gave D and trimming. The sample table shows roughly 34,000 clones, and 80% to 90% are seen once. 9% to 13% of the sample lies in the top ten. The time point tag for this specimen amounts to: week 5, during vaccination. Every vaccine dose consisted of 300 ug of a 20-mer mutant IDH1 peptide in Montanide, administered subcutaneously together with topical imiquimod. Newly diagnosed WHO grade 3 or 4 IDH1-mutant astrocytomas showing loss of nuclear ATRX were present in the donors. The samples were drawn from NOA16, a multicentre, single-arm, open-label phase I trial in Germany that tested a mutant IDH1 peptide vaccine in humans for the first time. The DNeasy Blood and Tissue Kit was used to extract genomic DNA from EDTA blood for TCRB sequencing.

CDR1 and CDR2 are drawn from the germline V gene: SNHLY, FYNNEI. The CDR3 runs 15 residues from the cysteine to the phenylalanine. Only the CDR3 region is kept as DNA, spanning 45 bases read in frame from base 1. V has 6 bases trimmed and J has 6 bases trimmed; junction bases matching no gene number 13. The sample consisted of PBMCs, taken from a glioma patient whose treatment included an IDH1 peptide vaccine. Recombination connected TRBV2 to TRBJ1-1, with 7 middle bases fitting TRBD1. The receptor's source is a man aged 50-60 years with glioma. The CDR3 reads as follows: CASRRGDRVKAEAFF. The DNA sequence is given as TGTGCCAGCAGGAGAGGAGACAGGGTTAAGGCTGAAGCTTTCTTT.